Each of the 3 T cell receptor beta chains below was sequenced from the same sample in a study of CD8+CD57+ T cells in acquired aplastic anemia. Patients who underwent sequencing had shown CD8+CD57+ cell expansion by flow cytometry. According to the study, genomic DNA was the template for TCR beta VDJ and CDR3 profiling. Using its own MiXCR run on the reads, TCRdb lists one record per CDR3 protein. The table shows 150,000 to 160,000 distinct CDR3 sequences, with approximately 52% occurring only once. The sample consisted of sorted CD4+, CD8+, or CD8+CD57+ T cells (not recorded which) from PBMCs. The receptors come from a human donor with aplastic anemia.

CDR3 coding DNA: TGTGCCAGCAGTTTAGCCGGGCCGGGCACTGAAGCTTTCTTT. This codes for CASSLAGPGTEAFF. The J gene is TRBJ1-1, the V gene TRBV12-3 or TRBV12-4; D is undetermined. V lost 0 bases, J lost 4 bases, and 9 bases lay in between. This CDR3 comprises 14 residues.

The rearrangement joins TRBV5-4 to TRBJ2-7, with no clear D. V lost 1 base to trimming and J lost 3 bases, with 20 bases between them. In germline, CDR1 is SGHNT, CDR2 YYREEE (reference sequence). The CDR3 has 17 residues. The CDR3 sequence is CASSLRLSLSNLYEQYF. The CDR3 bases are TGTGCCAGCAGCTTGCGTCTCTCTCTCTCGAACCTCTACGAGCAGTACTTC.

This chain joins TRBV2 and TRBJ1-2; 7 bases match TRBD1. The CDR3 has 14 residues. Trimming cost V 5 bases and J 3 bases; bases outside gene matches: 6. CDR1 is SNHLY and CDR2 is FYNNEI in the germline V gene. The CDR3 loop reads CASSPTGQHYGYTF. In DNA form, the CDR3 reads TGTGCCAGCAGTCCCACGGGACAGCACTATGGCTACACCTTC.